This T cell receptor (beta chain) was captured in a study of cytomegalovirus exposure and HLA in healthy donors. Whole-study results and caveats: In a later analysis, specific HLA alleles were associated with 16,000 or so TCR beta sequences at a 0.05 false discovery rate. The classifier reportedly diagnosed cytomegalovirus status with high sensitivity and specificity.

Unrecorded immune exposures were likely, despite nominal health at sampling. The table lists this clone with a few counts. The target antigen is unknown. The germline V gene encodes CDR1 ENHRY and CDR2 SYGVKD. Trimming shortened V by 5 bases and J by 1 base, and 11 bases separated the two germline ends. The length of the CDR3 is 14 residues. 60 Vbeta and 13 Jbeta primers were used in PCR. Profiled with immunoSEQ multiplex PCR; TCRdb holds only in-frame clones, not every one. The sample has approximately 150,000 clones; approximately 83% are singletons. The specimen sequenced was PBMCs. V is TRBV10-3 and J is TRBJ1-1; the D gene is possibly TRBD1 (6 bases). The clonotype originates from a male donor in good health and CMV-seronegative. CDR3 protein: CAISSTGTNTEAFF. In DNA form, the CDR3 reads TGTGCCATCAGTTCCACAGGGACGAACACTGAAGCTTTCTTT.